These 19 T cell receptor beta chains were sequenced from one sample in a study of blood T cells in healthy people across ages. Alongside a J-beta primer mix, a sample-barcoded 5' primer served in a second PCR lasting about 7 to 12 cycles. Via MiXCR, TCRdb re-called the 5' RACE reads, giving one row per CDR3 protein. The data show 590,000 or so distinct CDR3 sequences, 25% to 30% seen once. Sequenced sample: blood. All receptors derive from a woman older than 75 in good health.

This clonotype showed up many times. The chain employs TRBV12-3 or TRBV12-4 and TRBJ2-7; TRBD1 agrees at 10 bases. The CDR3 is 14 amino acids. The V and J ends lost 7 bases and 4 bases, in that order; junction bases with no gene match: 7. The CDR3 here is CASTPGQGFYEQYF. CDR3 in DNA: TGTGCCAGCACCCCGGGACAGGGGTTTTACGAGCAGTACTTC.

Ten or more counts support this clonotype. V is TRBV29-1 and J is TRBJ2-3; possibly TRBD1 or TRBD2 for D (5 bases each). The germline CDR1 and CDR2 sequences are SQVTM and ANQGSEA. CDR3 length: 12 amino acids. Trimming pared 6 bases from V and 5 bases from J, leaving 12 bases between. The CDR3 reads CSVGVLEDTQYF. CDR3 nucleotide sequence: TGCAGCGTGGGGGTTCTCGAAGATACGCAGTATTTT.

Comment on this clonotype: This may arise from a read error, as a much more abundant clone is one base away. The V gene is TRBV7-2, the J gene TRBJ2-5; D gene ambiguous. CDR1 and CDR2 from the germline V gene are SGHTA and FQGNSA. The CDR3 length is 12 residues. Here the CDR3 reads CASGLVTNEQYF. The CDR3 DNA reads TGTGCCAGCGGCTTGGTGACCAATGAGCAGTACTTC. The variable domain in full, with the rest retrieved from reference TRBV7-2 and TRBJ2-5, is GAGVSQSPSNKVTEKGKDVELRCDPISGHTALYWYRQSLGQGLEFLIYFQGNSAPDKSGLPSDRFSAERTGGSVSTLTIQRTQQEDSAVYLCASGLVTNEQYFGPGTRLLVL.

Many counts were recorded for this clonotype. V is TRBV4-2 and J is TRBJ2-3; D unclear. With 0 bases removed from V and 6 bases from J, the gap between germline ends came to 16 bases. The CDR3 contains 16 residues. Germline V lookup: CDR1 LGHNA, CDR2 YNFKEQ. CDR3 region: CASSQDTLGDDDTQYF. The CDR3 nucleotides are TGTGCCAGCAGCCAAGATACACTCGGTGATGACGATACGCAGTATTTT.

This rearrangement joins TRBV7-9 to TRBJ2-4; 7 nucleotides align to TRBD1. The last part of the DNA fits TRBJ2-5 better; the J call may be wrong. The germline gives CDR1 SEHNR, CDR2 FQNEAQ (reference sequence). The CDR3 is made up of 16 amino acids. DNA of the CDR3: TGTGCCAGCAGCCCCTGGCTTGAGGGGGCGAGGGAGACCCAGTACTTC. Translation gives CASSPWLEGARETQYF.

This clonotype occurred many times. The V gene is TRBV6-6, the J gene TRBJ2-1; TRBD2 matches at 9 bases. Germline CDR1 MNHNY, CDR2 SVGAGI (reference sequence). The CDR3 extends over 17 amino acids. J was trimmed by 6 bases and V by 2 bases; bases with no gene match: 11. The chain's CDR3 is CASSYTAGTSYANEQFF. The DNA for the CDR3 is TGTGCCAGCAGTTACACAGCCGGGACTAGCTACGCCAATGAGCAGTTCTTC.

This clonotype was observed at least ten times. The rearrangement links TRBV5-1 to TRBJ2-7, with 8 positions matching TRBD1. Trimming took 1 base from V and 5 from J; bases not matched to a gene: 11. Germline CDR1 is SGHRS and CDR2 is YFSETQ. This CDR3 is built from 16 residues. CDR3 DNA: TGCGCCAGCAGCTTGCTCCCGCAGGGGGCGAATGACGAGCAGTACTTC. Its protein is CASSLLPQGANDEQYF.

There are many counts of this clonotype. The J gene is TRBJ1-2, the V gene TRBV7-2, with D possibly TRBD1 on 5 matching bases. CDR1 is SGHTA, CDR2 FQGNSA, per germline. This CDR3 is 14 amino acids long. V lost 4 bases and J 4 bases, leaving 13 bases between the germline ends. The CDR3 protein is CASSSTLTAYGYTF. The CDR3 DNA sequence: TGTGCCAGCAGCTCTACGTTGACAGCCTATGGCTACACCTTC.

There are many counts of this clonotype. This chain's CDR3 is CASRDRRSYNSPLHF. In DNA form, the CDR3 reads TGTGCCAGCCGGGACAGGCGCTCCTATAATTCACCCCTCCACTTT. The chain has TRBV12-3 or TRBV12-4 and TRBJ1-6; 8 nucleotides match TRBD1. This CDR3 contains 15 residues. The trim removed 8 bases at V and 0 bases at J, leaving 3 bases unmatched.

A few counts support this clonotype. V and J are TRBV7-3 and TRBJ2-7; 8 bases agree with TRBD2. Per the germline V gene, CDR1 is SGHTA and CDR2 is FQGTGA. CDR3 length: 16 amino acids. With V trimmed by 2 bases and J by 4 bases, 10 bases remained unmatched. The CDR3 DNA follows: TGTGCCAGCAGCTTAGACGGGGGGGCCGGGGAATACGAGCAGTACTTC. Translation gives CASSLDGGAGEYEQYF.

Only a few counts were recorded for this clonotype. The genes are TRBV7-8 and TRBJ1-2; no firm D call. CDR1 and CDR2 (germline): SGHVS, FQNEAQ. V gave up 5 bases and J gave up 7 bases, with 17 bases separating them. The CDR3 loop spans 14 amino acids. CDR3 region: CASSPREVRLGYTF. DNA of the CDR3: TGTGCCAGCAGCCCGAGGGAGGTCCGTCTTGGCTACACCTTC.

The chain is built from TRBV7-2 and TRBJ2-7, with TRBD2 matching over 8 bases. Trimming removed 4 bases from V and 4 bases from J; junction bases left unmatched: 9. Germline V gene sequence: CDR1 SGHTA, CDR2 FQGNSA. The CDR3 length is 15 residues. The CDR3 protein is CASSSSGGQEYEQYF. The CDR3 DNA reads as TGTGCCAGCAGCTCGAGCGGGGGCCAGGAGTACGAGCAGTACTTC.

As regards this clonotype: Here the CDR3 omits its conserved ending phenylalanine or tryptophan, so a read error is the likely source. The chain recombines TRBV9 with TRBJ2-3, with 11 bases aligning to TRBD2. Germline CDR1 and CDR2: SGDLS and YYNGEE. V shed 3 bases, J shed 2 bases, and the junction held 2 bases outside the gene matches. The CDR3 spans 15 residues. The CDR3 DNA follows: TGTGCCAGCAGCGGGACTAGCGGGTACACAGATACGCAGTATCTT. Translation: CASSGTSGYTDTQYL.

This clonotype came up many times. This chain connects TRBV7-9 to TRBJ2-7; D is uncertain. The CDR3 spans 12 residues. Trimming cost V 2 bases and J 9 bases, with 11 bases left between them. CDR1 is SEHNR, CDR2 FQNEAQ, per germline (reference sequence). CDR3 loop: CASSLNEASQYF. In DNA, the CDR3 is TGTGCCAGCAGCTTAAATGAGGCGTCGCAGTACTTC.

This clonotype has only a few counts. The rearrangement uses TRBV7-2 and TRBJ2-4; 7 nucleotides agree with TRBD2. After removal of 1 base from V and 7 bases from J, the junction contained 4 bases not matched to a gene. This CDR3 has 14 amino acids. Germline V gene data show CDR1 as SGHTA and CDR2 as FQGNSA. This CDR3 reads CASSLESGANIQYF. CDR3 in DNA: TGTGCCAGCAGCTTAGAAAGCGGGGCTAACATTCAGTACTTC.

The V gene is TRBV6-2 or TRBV6-3, the J gene TRBJ1-1; TRBD1 matches 8 bases. Germline-derived CDR1 and CDR2 are MNHEY and SVGEGT. V shed 6 bases and J 3 bases; nucleotides not matched to a gene: 12. There are 16 residues in the CDR3. The CDR3 nucleotides read TGTGCCAGCAGCCCGAGCAGGGGGCAGCGGGACACTGAAGCTTTCTTT. Translation gives CASSPSRGQRDTEAFF.

In its sample, this clonotype was seen many times. The chain uses TRBV5-1 and TRBJ2-7; a possible D gene is TRBD1 (6 bases). The germline V gene encodes CDR1 SGHRS and CDR2 YFSETQ. The CDR3 length is 19 residues. V lost 1 base, J lost 0 bases, and 23 bases lay in between. The CDR3 coding sequence is TGCGCCAGCAGCTTGTTTGGGACACCCAACCCGGAAAGCTCCTACGAGCAGTACTTC. It specifies CASSLFGTPNPESSYEQYF. Combining the CDR3 with reference TRBV5-1 and TRBJ2-7 gives the whole variable domain KAGVTQTPRYLIKTRGQQVTLSCSPISGHRSVSWYQQTPGQGLQFLFEYFSETQRNKGNFPGRFSGRQFSNSRSEMNVSTLELGDSALYLCASSLFGTPNPESSYEQYFGPGTRLTVT.

This chain links TRBV20-1 with TRBJ2-3; 7 bases are a match to TRBD2. This CDR3 comprises 14 residues. Germline V gene lookup returns CDR1 DFQATT and CDR2 SNEGSKA (reference sequence). Unmatched junction bases numbered 9, after V lost 4 bases and J lost 5 bases. The DNA of the CDR3 is TGCAGTGCTACCGGGACTACCGCAGAAGATACGCAGTATTTT. Encoded protein: CSATGTTAEDTQYF.

The V and J genes are TRBV19 and TRBJ1-5; D not resolved. Germline V CDR1 and CDR2: LNHDA, SQIVND (reference sequence). The ends were cut back, 1 base at V and 0 bases at J, with 10 bases in the middle. The CDR3 is 16 residues long. In DNA form, the CDR3 reads TGTGCCAGTAGTATAGTAGGCGGAAATAGCAATCAGCCCCAGCATTTT. Translated, it gives CASSIVGGNSNQPQHF.